This section outlines one T cell receptor beta chain sequence together with its context. The antigen remains unidentified. Other DNA sequences of this sample code for an identical CDR3. This sample is drawn from a study of brain metastases from non-small cell lung cancer. Study findings and constraints: T-cell clones appeared expanded in about two thirds of brain metastases relative to matched primary tumors. Metastases had sparse T cells but largely shared repertoires with primaries. Compared with primary tumors, brain metastases showed less T-cell infiltration.

Clones were read by immunoSEQ multiplex PCR, and TCRdb kept only the in-frame ones, dropping some. The table shows fewer than 3,500 clones, with 80% to 90% occurring only once. This CDR3 has 13 residues. The germline CDR1 and CDR2 sequences are SGHRS and YFSETQ. Trimming removed 4 bases from V and 1 base from J, with 8 bases in between. The chain recombines TRBV5-1 with TRBJ2-5; unclear D gene. Sequencing input: primary lung tumor tissue. The sequence was obtained from a donor at least 40 years old with non-small cell lung cancer. The CDR3 here is CASSPGFQETQYF. CDR3 coding DNA: TGCGCCAGCAGCCCCGGATTCCAAGAGACCCAGTACTTC.